This TCR beta chain stems from a study of T cells after yellow fever vaccination. General observations from the study: Only a small proportion of the clonotypes turned up in both the CD4 and the CD8 compartments, likely arising from convergent recombination. In post-booster samples, most primary-vaccination clones reappeared (around 95% CD4, around 87% CD8). Abundant clonotypes (contaminants from the bulk population) could be present in FACS-sorted repertoires.

Synthesis of TCR cDNA relied on 5'RACE template switching, which attached a universal primer site and UMIs. Each CDR3 protein gets one entry after TCRdb re-called the 5' RACE reads with MiXCR. The sample comprises roughly 520,000 distinct CDR3 sequences, 20% to 25% of which are singletons, and approximately 15% rests with the top ten. Concerning this clonotype itself: As yet, its antigen is unknown.

Trimming took 5 bases from V and 0 from J; bases not matched to a gene: 9. CDR3 size: 17 residues. The germline gives CDR1 MDHEN, CDR2 SYDVKM. The V and J genes are TRBV28 and TRBJ1-4, with 7 bases aligning to TRBD1. This clonotype was obtained from a man aged 18 to 35 who received the YFV17D yellow fever vaccine. The sequences come from PBMCs, collected 21 days after the first yellow fever vaccination. The CDR3 protein is CASSPPRQGSTNEKLFF. The CDR3 coding sequence is TGTGCCAGCAGTCCACCCCGACAGGGATCAACTAATGAAAAACTGTTTTTT.